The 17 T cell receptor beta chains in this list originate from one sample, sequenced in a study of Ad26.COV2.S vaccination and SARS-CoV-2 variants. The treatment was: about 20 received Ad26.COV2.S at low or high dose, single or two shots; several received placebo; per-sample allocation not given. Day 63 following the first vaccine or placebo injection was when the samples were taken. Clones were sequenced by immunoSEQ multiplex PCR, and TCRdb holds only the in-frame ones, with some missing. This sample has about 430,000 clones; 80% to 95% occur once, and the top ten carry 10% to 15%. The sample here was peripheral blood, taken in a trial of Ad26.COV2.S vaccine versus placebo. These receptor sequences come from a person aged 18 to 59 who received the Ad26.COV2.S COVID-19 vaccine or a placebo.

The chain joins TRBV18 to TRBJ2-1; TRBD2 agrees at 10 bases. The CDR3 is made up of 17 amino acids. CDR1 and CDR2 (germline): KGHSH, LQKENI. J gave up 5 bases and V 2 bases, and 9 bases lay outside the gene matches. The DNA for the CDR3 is TGTGCCAGCTCACCATGGAGCGGGACTAGCGTAGACAATGAGCAGTTCTTC. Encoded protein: CASSPWSGTSVDNEQFF.

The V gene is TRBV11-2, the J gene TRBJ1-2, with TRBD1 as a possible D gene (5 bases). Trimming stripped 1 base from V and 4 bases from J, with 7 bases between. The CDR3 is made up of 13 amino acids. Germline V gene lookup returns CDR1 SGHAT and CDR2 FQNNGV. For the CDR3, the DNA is TGTGCCAGCAGCTTAGGGGGGATCTATGGCTACACCTTC. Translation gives CASSLGGIYGYTF. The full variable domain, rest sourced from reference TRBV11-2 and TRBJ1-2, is EAGVAQSPRYKIIEKRQSVAFWCNPISGHATLYWYQQILGQGPKLLIQFQNNGVVDDSQLPKDRFSAERLKGVDSTLKIQPAKLEDSAVYLCASSLGGIYGYTFGSGTRLTVV.

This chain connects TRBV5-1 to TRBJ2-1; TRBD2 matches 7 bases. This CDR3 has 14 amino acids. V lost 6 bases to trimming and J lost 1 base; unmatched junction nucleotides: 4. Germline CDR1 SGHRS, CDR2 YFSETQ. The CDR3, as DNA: TGCGCCAGCAATCGCGGGAGTTCCTACAATGAGCAGTTCTTC. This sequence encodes CASNRGSSYNEQFF.

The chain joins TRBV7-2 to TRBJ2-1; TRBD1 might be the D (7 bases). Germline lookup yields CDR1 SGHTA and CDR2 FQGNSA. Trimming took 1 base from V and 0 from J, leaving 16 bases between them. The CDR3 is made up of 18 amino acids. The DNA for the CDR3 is TGTGCCAGCAGCTTAGTTAGTAGCGGACAGGACTCCTACAATGAGCAGTTCTTC. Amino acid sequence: CASSLVSSGQDSYNEQFF.

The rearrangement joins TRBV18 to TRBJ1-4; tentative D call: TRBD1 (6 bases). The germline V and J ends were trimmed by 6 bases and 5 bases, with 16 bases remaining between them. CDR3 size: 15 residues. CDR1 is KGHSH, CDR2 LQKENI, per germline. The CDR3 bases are TGTGCCAGCTCCCAAGGGACACACAGGAATGAAAAACTGTTTTTT. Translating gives CASSQGTHRNEKLFF.

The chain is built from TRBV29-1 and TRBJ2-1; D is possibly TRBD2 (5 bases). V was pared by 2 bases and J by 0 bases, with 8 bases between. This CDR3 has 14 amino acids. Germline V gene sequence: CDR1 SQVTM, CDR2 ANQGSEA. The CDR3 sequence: CSVERGSSYNEQFF. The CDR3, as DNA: TGCAGCGTTGAAAGAGGGAGCTCCTACAATGAGCAGTTCTTC.

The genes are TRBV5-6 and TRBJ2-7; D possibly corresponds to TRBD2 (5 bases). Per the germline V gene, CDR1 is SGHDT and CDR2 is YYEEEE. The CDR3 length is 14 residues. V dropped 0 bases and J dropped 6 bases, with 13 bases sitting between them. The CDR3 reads CASSLALGSGEQYF. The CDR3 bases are TGTGCCAGCAGCTTGGCCCTAGGGAGTGGCGAGCAGTACTTC.

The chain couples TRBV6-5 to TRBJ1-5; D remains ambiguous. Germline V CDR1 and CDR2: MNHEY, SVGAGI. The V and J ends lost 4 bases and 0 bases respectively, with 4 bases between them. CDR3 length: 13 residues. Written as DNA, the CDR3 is TGTGCCAGCAGTTCGTATAGCAATCAGCCCCAGCATTTT. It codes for CASSSYSNQPQHF.

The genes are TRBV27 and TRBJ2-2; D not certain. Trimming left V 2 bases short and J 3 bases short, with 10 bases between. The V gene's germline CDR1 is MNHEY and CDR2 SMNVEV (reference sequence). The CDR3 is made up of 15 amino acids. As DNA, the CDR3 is TGTGCCAGCAGTTTAGCCGAGGACGACACCGGGGAGCTGTTTTTT. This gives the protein CASSLAEDDTGELFF.

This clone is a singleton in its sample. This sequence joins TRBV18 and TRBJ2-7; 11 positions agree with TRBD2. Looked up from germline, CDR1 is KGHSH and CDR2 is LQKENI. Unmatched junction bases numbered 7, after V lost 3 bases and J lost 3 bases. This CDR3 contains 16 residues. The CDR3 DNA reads TGTGCCAGCTCACCCGGACTAGCGGGTGAAGGCTACGAGCAGTACTTC. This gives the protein CASSPGLAGEGYEQYF.

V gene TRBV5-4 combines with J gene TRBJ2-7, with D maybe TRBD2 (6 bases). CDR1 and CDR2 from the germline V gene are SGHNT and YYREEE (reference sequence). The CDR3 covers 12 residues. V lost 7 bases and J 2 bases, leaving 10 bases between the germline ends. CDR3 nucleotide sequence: TGTGCCAGCTCTGCGGGGCCCTACGAGCAGTACTTC. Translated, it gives CASSAGPYEQYF. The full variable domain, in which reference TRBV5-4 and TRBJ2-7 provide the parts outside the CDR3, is ETGVTQSPTHLIKTRGQQVTLRCSSQSGHNTVSWYQQALGQGPQFIFQYYREEENGRGNFPPRFSGLQFPNYSSELNVNALELDDSALYLCASSAGPYEQYFGPGTRLTVT.

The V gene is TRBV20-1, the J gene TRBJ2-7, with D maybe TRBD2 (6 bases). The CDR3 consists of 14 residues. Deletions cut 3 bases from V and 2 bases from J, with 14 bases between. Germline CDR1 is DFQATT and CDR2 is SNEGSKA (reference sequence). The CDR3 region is CSASLAGPTYEQYF. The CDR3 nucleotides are TGCAGTGCTAGTTTGGCGGGACCTACCTACGAGCAGTACTTC.

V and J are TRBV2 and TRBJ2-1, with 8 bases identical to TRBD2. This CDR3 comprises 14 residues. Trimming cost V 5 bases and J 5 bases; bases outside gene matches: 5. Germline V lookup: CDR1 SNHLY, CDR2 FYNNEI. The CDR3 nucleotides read TGTGCCAGCAGTTCCCCGGGACTAGACAATGAGCAGTTCTTC. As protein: CASSSPGLDNEQFF.

The CDR3 DNA is TGTGCCAGCAGCCCGGGAGGGAGAACTGAAGCTTTCTTT. Its translation is CASSPGGRTEAFF. The chain links TRBV5-6 to TRBJ1-1; D call uncertain. The V gene's germline CDR1 is SGHDT and CDR2 YYEEEE. The CDR3 spans 13 residues. V lost 4 bases, J lost 5 bases, and 12 bases lay in between.

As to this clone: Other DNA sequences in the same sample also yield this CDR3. Written as DNA, the CDR3 is TGTGCCAGTAGTATAGGGCCGGCCTACGAGCAGTACTTC. Amino acids: CASSIGPAYEQYF. J is TRBJ2-7 and V is TRBV19; D is ambiguous. Germline V gene sequence: CDR1 LNHDA, CDR2 SQIVND (reference sequence). V lost 1 base and J lost 2, with 6 bases in between. The CDR3 is 13 residues long.

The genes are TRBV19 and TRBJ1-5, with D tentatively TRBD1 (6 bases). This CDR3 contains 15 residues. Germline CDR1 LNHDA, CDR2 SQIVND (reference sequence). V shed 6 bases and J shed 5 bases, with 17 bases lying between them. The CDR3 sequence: CASRLRNRDDQPQHF. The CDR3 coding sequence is TGTGCCAGTAGGCTTCGTAACAGGGACGATCAGCCCCAGCATTTT. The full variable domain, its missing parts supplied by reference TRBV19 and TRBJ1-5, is DGGITQSPKYLFRKEGQNVTLSCEQNLNHDAMYWYRQDPGQGLRLIYYSQIVNDFQKGDIAEGYSVSREKKESFPLTVTSAQKNPTAFYLCASRLRNRDDQPQHFGDGTRLSIL.

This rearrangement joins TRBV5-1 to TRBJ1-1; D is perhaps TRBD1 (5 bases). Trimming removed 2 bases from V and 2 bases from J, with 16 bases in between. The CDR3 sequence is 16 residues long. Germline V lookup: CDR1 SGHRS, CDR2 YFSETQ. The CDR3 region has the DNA TGCGCCAGCAGCTTTTCACCGACAGTAGGAAACACTGAAGCTTTCTTT. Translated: CASSFSPTVGNTEAFF.